This T cell receptor (beta chain) was documented in a study of PD-1 blockade in mismatch repair-deficient tumors. The junction had 11 bases not matched to a gene; V was cut back by 0 bases and J by 0 bases. The CDR3 runs to 18 residues. Per the germline V gene, CDR1 is SGHRS and CDR2 is YFSETQ. Measured with immunoSEQ multiplex PCR; TCRdb has only the in-frame clones, and not every one. The sample has some 120,000 clones, approximately 86% seen once. This specimen consisted of peripheral blood, obtained 44 weeks after starting pembrolizumab. The source of this sequence is an adult with mismatch repair-deficient cancer. The V call is TRBV5-1, the J call TRBJ1-2, with TRBD1 matching over 7 bases. As DNA, the CDR3 is TGCGCCAGCAGCTTGGCCCTCTTTAGGGACAGTACTAACTATGGCTACACCTTC. Translated, it gives CASSLALFRDSTNYGYTF.